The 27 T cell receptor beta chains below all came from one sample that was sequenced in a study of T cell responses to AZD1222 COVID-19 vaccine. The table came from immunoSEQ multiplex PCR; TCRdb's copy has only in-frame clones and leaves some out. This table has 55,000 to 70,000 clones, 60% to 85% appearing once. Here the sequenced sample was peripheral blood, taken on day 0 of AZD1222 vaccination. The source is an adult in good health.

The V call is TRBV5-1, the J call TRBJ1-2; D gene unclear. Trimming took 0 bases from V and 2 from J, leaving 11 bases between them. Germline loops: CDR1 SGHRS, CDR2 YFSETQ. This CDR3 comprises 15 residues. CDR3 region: CASSLATAPNYGYTF. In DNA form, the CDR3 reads TGCGCCAGCAGCTTGGCCACTGCCCCCAACTATGGCTACACCTTC.

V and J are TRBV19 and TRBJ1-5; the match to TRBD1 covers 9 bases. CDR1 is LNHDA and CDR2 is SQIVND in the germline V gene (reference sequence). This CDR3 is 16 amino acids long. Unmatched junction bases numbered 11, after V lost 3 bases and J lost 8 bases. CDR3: CASSISRDRAREPQHF. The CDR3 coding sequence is TGTGCCAGTAGTATTTCTCGGGACAGGGCTCGCGAGCCCCAGCATTTT.

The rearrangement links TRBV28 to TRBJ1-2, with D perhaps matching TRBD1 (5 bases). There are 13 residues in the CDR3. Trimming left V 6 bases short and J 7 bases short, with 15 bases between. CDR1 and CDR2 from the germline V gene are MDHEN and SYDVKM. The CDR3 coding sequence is TGTGCCAGCAGGTCTGGGGCGCCGAGTGGCTACACCTTC. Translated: CASRSGAPSGYTF.

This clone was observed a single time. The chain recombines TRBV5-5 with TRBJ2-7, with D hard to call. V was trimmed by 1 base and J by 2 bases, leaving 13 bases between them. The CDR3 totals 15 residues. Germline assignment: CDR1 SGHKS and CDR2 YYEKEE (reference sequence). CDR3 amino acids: CASSLTPQPPYEQYF. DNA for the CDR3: TGTGCCAGCAGCTTGACGCCGCAACCCCCCTACGAGCAGTACTTC.

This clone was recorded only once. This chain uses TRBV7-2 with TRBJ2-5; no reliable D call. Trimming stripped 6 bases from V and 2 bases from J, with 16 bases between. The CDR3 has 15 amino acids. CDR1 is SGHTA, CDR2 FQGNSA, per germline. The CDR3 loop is CASSRSRSAQETQYF. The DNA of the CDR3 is TGTGCCAGCAGTCGTTCCCGCTCGGCTCAAGAGACCCAGTACTTC.

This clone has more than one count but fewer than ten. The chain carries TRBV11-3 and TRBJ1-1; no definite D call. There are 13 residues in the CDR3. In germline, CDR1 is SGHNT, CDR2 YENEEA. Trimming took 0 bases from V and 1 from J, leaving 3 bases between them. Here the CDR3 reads CASSLERNTEAFF. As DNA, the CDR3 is TGTGCCAGCAGCTTAGAAAGGAACACTGAAGCTTTCTTT.

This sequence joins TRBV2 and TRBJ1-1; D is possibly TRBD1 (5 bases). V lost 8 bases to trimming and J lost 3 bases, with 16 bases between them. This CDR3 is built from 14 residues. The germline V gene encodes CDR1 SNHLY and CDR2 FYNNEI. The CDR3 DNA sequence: TGTGCCAGCTGGCACCTAAAAGGGGACACTGAAGCTTTCTTT. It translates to CASWHLKGDTEAFF.

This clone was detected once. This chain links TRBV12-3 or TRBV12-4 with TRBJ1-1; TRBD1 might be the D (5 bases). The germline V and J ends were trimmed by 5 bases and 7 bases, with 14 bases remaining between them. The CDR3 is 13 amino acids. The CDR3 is CASSRTMDLEAFF. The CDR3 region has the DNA TGTGCCAGCAGTAGGACAATGGACCTTGAAGCTTTCTTT.

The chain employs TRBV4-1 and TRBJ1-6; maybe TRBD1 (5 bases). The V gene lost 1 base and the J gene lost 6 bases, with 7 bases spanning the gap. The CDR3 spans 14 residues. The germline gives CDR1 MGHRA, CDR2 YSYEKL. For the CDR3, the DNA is TGCGCCAGCAGCCAAGGACAGTCTAATTCACCCCTCCACTTT. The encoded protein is CASSQGQSNSPLHF.

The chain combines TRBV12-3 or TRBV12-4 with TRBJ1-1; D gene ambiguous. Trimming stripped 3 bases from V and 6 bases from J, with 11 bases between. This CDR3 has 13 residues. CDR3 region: CASSFDVDPEAFF. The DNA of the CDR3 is TGTGCCAGCAGTTTCGACGTGGATCCTGAAGCTTTCTTT.

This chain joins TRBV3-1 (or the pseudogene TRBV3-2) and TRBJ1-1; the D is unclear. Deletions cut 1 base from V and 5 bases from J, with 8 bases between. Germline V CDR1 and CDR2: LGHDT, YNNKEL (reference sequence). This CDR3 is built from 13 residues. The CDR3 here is CASSQARVTEAFF. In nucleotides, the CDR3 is TGTGCCAGCAGCCAAGCCCGGGTGACTGAAGCTTTCTTT.

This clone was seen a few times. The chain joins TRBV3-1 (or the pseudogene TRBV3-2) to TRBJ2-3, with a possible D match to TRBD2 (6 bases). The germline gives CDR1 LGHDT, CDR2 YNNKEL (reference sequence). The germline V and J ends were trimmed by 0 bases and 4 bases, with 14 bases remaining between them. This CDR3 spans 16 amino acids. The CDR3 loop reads CASSQDGTGISDTQYF. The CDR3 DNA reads TGTGCCAGCAGCCAAGACGGGACTGGGATATCAGATACGCAGTATTTT.

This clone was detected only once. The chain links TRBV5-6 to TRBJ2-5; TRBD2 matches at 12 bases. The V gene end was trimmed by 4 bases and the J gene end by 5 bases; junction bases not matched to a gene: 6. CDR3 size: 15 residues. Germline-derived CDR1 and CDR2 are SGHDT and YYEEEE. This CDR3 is CASSRGLAGMETQYF. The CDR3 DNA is TGTGCCAGCAGCAGAGGACTAGCGGGGATGGAGACCCAGTACTTC. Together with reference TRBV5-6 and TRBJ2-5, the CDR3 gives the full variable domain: DAGVTQSPTHLIKTRGQQVTLRCSPKSGHDTVSWYQQALGQGPQFIFQYYEEEERQRGNFPDRFSGHQFPNYSSELNVNALLLGDSALYLCASSRGLAGMETQYFGPGTRLLVL.

The CDR3 DNA follows: TGTGCCAGCTCCAGGGGGTTCGGCAATCAGCCCCAGCATTTT. It yields the protein CASSRGFGNQPQHF. The gene calls are TRBV28 and TRBJ1-5, with 7 bases identical to TRBD1. From germline, CDR1 is MDHEN and CDR2 SYDVKM. The CDR3 runs 14 residues. Losses at the gene ends were 8 bases for V and 2 bases for J; bases not matched to a gene: 6. The variable domain in full, completed from reference TRBV28 and TRBJ1-5, reads DVKVTQSSRYLVKRTGEKVFLECVQDMDHENMFWYRQDPGLGLRLIYFSYDVKMKEKGDIPEGYSVSREKKERFSLILESASTNQTSMYLCASSRGFGNQPQHFGDGTRLSIL.

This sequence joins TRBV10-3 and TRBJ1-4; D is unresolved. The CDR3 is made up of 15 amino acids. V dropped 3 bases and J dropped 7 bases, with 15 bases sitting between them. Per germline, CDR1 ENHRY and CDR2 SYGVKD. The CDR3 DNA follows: TGTGCCATCAGTGAAGAGAAGGATCAGGCTGAAAAACTGTTTTTT. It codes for CAISEEKDQAEKLFF.

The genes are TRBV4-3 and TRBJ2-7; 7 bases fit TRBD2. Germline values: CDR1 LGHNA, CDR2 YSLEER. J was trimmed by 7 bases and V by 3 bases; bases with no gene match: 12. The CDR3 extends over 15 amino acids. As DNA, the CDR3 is TGCGCCAGCAGCCATGAACCGGGGGGTCCGAGGGAGCAGTACTTC. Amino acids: CASSHEPGGPREQYF.

As DNA, the CDR3 is TGTGCCAGCAGCTTAAGCCCCATGATGGCGGCGGGGGTTCACAATGAGCAGTTCTTC. Protein sequence: CASSLSPMMAAGVHNEQFF. The V call is TRBV7-3, the J call TRBJ2-1; 7 bases align to TRBD2. The CDR3 has 19 amino acids. J was trimmed by 5 bases and V by 1 base; bases with no gene match: 17. Germline assignment: CDR1 SGHTA and CDR2 FQGTGA.

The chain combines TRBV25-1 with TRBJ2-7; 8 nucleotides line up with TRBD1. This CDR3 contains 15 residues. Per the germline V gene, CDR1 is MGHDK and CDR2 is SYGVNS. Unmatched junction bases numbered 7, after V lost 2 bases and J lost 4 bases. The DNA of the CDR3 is TGTGCCAGCAGTGAACGGGCAGGGGGCTGGTACGAGCAGTACTTC. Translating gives CASSERAGGWYEQYF.

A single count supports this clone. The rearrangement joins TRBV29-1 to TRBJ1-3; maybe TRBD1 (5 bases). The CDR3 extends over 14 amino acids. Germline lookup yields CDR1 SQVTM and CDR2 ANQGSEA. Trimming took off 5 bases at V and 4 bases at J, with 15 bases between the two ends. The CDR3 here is CSVSQSQGGNTIYF. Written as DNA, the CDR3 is TGCAGCGTTTCCCAAAGCCAGGGAGGAAACACCATATATTTT.

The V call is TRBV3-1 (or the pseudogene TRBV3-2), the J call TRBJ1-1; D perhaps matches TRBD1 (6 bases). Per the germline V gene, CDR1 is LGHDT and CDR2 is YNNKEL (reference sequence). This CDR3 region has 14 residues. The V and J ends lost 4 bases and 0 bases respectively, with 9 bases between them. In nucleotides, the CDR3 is TGTGCCAGCAGCCTTCAGGGGATGAACACTGAAGCTTTCTTT. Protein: CASSLQGMNTEAFF.

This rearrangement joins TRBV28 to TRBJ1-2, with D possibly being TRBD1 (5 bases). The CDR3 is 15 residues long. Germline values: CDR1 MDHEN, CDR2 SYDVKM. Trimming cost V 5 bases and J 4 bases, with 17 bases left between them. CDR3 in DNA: TGTGCCAGCAGTCTAAGGGACCTGGAGCTCTATGGCTACACCTTC. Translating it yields CASSLRDLELYGYTF.

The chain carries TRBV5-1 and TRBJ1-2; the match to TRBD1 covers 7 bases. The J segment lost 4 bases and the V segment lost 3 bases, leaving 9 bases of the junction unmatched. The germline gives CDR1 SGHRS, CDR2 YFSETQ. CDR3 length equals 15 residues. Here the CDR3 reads CASSSGQAESYGYTF. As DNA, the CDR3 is TGCGCCAGCAGCTCCGGACAGGCAGAGAGCTATGGCTACACCTTC.

CDR3: CASSLGDRGGTEAFF. DNA of the CDR3: TGTGCCAGCAGCTTAGGGGACAGGGGAGGAACTGAAGCTTTCTTT. The chain uses TRBV13 and TRBJ1-1; 9 positions agree with TRBD1. Trimming at V came to 0 bases and at J to 5 bases, leaving 4 bases not matched to a gene. This CDR3 has 15 residues. Germline assignment: CDR1 PRHDT and CDR2 FYEKMQ (reference sequence).

CDR3 bases: TGTGCCAGCAGTTTCCAAATCATTTCACCCCTCCACTTT. This encodes CASSFQIISPLHF. V gene TRBV12-3 or TRBV12-4 combines with J gene TRBJ1-6; D is unresolved. The length of the CDR3 is 13 residues. V dropped 3 bases and J dropped 9 bases, with 9 bases sitting between them.

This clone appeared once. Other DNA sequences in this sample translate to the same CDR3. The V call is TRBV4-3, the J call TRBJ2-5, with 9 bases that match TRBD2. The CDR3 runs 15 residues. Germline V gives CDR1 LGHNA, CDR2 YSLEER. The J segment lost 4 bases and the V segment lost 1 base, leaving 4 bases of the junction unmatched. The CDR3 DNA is TGCGCCAGCAGCCAAGGCGGGGGGGCAGGAGAGACCCAGTACTTC. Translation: CASSQGGGAGETQYF.

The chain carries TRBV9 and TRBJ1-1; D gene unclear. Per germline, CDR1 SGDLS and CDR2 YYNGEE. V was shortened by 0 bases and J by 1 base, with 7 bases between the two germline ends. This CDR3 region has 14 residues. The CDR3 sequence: CASSVVDTNTEAFF. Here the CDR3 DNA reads TGTGCCAGCAGCGTAGTAGATACGAACACTGAAGCTTTCTTT.

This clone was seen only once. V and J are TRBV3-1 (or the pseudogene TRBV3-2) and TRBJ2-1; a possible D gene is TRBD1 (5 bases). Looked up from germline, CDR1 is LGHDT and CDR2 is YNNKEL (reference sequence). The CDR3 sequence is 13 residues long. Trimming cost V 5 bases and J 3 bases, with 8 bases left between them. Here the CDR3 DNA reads TGTGCCAGCAGCGAGGACAACTACAATGAGCAGTTCTTC. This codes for CASSEDNYNEQFF.